The rows below give T cell receptor beta chains drawn from one sample of a study of blood T cell repertoires in COVID-19. The data were produced by immunoSEQ multiplex PCR, yet TCRdb's version contains in-frame clones alone and is incomplete. The sample includes a few hundred thousand clones, about 87% seen only once; the top ten take roughly 0.84%. Sequencing used peripheral blood. Receptors originate from a man between 18 and 35 years old with COVID-19, enrolled during active disease. The CDR3 runs from the conserved cysteine through the conserved F or W. The order of the fields is clone size, D gene, J gene, V gene, CDR3 DNA, CDR3 protein. A D gene is named only where the DNA matches it firmly. Expanded clones get a size class; other rows say once, few or many, or leave the size out.

>few|NA|TRBJ1-2|TRBV5-4
TGTGCCAGCACCCTCGGGGGTCAATATGGCTACACCTTC
CASTLGGQYGYTF
>NA|TRBD1|TRBJ2-3|TRBV6-6
TGTGCCAGCAGTCCCGCCCGGACAGGGGGCACAGATACGCAGTATTTT
CASSPARTGGTDTQYF
>NA|NA|TRBJ1-3|TRBV18
TGTGCCAGCTCACCACCGGGACACAGCTCTGGAAACACCATATATTTT
CASSPPGHSSGNTIYF
>NA|NA|TRBJ1-2|TRBV20-1
TGCAGTGCTAGTGTCCAGGGTCAAAGCCCGCTTAAATGG
CSASVQGQSPLKW
>NA|NA|TRBJ2-6|TRBV29-1
TGCAGCGTTTTATATGTCCCGACTGCTGGGGCCAACGTCCTGACTTTC
CSVLYVPTAGANVLTF
>NA|NA|TRBJ1-2|TRBV12-3/TRBV12-4
TGTGCCAGCAGTCCCCAGGGGAAGGGCTACACCTTC
CASSPQGKGYTF
>NA|NA|TRBJ2-2|TRBV12-3/TRBV12-4
TGTGCCGGTAGCGGGAACACCGGGGAGCTGTTTTTT
CAGSGNTGELFF
>NA|TRBD2|TRBJ2-5|TRBV7-6
TGTGCCAGCAGCGCCCAGAGCGGGAGGGGAGAGACCCAGTACTTC
CASSAQSGRGETQYF
>NA|NA|TRBJ2-1|TRBV11-3
TGTGCCAGCAGCTTAGGTATCCGTGAGCAGTTCTTC
CASSLGIREQFF
>NA|NA|TRBJ1-1|TRBV14
TGTGCCAGCAGCCAATCGCGGAACACTGAAGCTTTCTTT
CASSQSRNTEAFF
>once|NA|TRBJ2-5|TRBV11-3
TGTGCCAGCAGCTTAGGGCGGCAGCCCCAAGAGACCCAGTACTTC
CASSLGRQPQETQYF
>NA|TRBD2|TRBJ2-7|TRBV4-2
TGTGCCAGCAGCCATGAAGCGGGACTCAACTACGAGCAGTACTTC
CASSHEAGLNYEQYF
>NA|TRBD1|TRBJ1-1|TRBV7-2
TGTGCCAGCAGCCCCAGACAGGGGATGAACACTGAAGCTTTCTTT
CASSPRQGMNTEAFF
>NA|NA|TRBJ2-7|TRBV7-3
TGTGCCAGCAGCTATCCCGATCGAGTCTACGAGCAGTACTTC
CASSYPDRVYEQYF
>NA|NA|TRBJ1-1|TRBV5-4
TGTGCCAGCAGCATGCAGGAAAGCACTGAAGCTTTCTTT
CASSMQESTEAFF
>NA|NA|TRBJ1-5|TRBV6-5
TGTGCCAGCCACGCGAGACAGGCTAGCAATCAGCCCCAGCATTTT
CASHARQASNQPQHF
>NA|TRBD2|TRBJ2-1|TRBV7-6
TGTGCCAGCAGCTTACTAGCGGGAGTTTACAATGAGCAGTTCTTC
CASSLLAGVYNEQFF